This T cell receptor (beta chain) was identified in a study of chemoradiotherapy in HPV16-positive cancers. This CDR3 comprises 16 residues. Germline V gene data show CDR1 as SGHVS and CDR2 as FNYEAQ. V dropped 1 base and J dropped 2 bases, with 11 bases sitting between them. This table comes from immunoSEQ multiplex PCR, and its TCRdb copy is limited to in-frame clones, with some not included. The sample lists 30,000 to 40,000 clones, roughly three quarters seen once, with about 5.5% in the top ten. The TCR comes from a human donor with HPV-associated anogenital cancer. The sample in question was blood, obtained from a patient who underwent chemoradiotherapy. The chain joins TRBV7-6 to TRBJ2-2, with D possibly matching TRBD1 (6 bases). DNA for the CDR3: TGTGCCAGCAGCTTAGTAGTACAGGGCAACACCGGGGAGCTGTTTTTT. It encodes CASSLVVQGNTGELFF. Combining the CDR3 with reference TRBV7-6 and TRBJ2-2 gives the whole variable domain GAGVSQSPRYKVTKRGQDVALRCDPISGHVSLYWYRQALGQGPEFLTYFNYEAQQDKSGLPNDRFSAERPEGSISTLTIQRTEQRDSAMYRCASSLVVQGNTGELFFGEGSRLTVL.